The source of this T cell receptor (beta chain) is a study of cytomegalovirus exposure and HLA in healthy donors. Regarding the study as a whole: Diagnosis of cytomegalovirus status made by the classifier reportedly showed high specificity and sensitivity. In a later analysis, TCR association rates varied by HLA locus: DRB1 most, HLA-C fewest.

Comments on this clone: The antigen is unknown.

CDR1 and CDR2 from the germline V gene are SNHLY and FYNNEI. The V gene lost 0 bases and the J gene lost 7 bases, with 12 bases spanning the gap. The CDR3 contains 14 residues. 60 Vbeta and 13 Jbeta primers were used in PCR. Data came from immunoSEQ multiplex PCR; TCRdb stores just in-frame clones and leaves some out. The sample carries over 120,000 clones, 75% recorded once. V usage is TRBV2 and J usage is TRBJ1-1, with D possibly matching TRBD1 (5 bases). Sequences were obtained from PBMCs. The origin of this receptor is a man aged 30 to 39 in good health and CMV-seronegative. CDR3 residues: CASSEAGRALEAFF. The DNA of the CDR3 is TGTGCCAGCAGTGAAGCTGGCAGGGCCCTTGAAGCTTTCTTT.